This T cell receptor (beta chain) was recovered during a study of blood T cell repertoires in COVID-19. Across the study: Samples representing acute and convalescent COVID-19 were sourced from the United States, Italy and Spain.

The assay was immunoSEQ multiplex PCR, and TCRdb's table has in-frame clones only and misses some. The profile shows some 35,000 clones, 70% to 80% of them singletons. The trim removed 6 bases at V and 5 bases at J, leaving 4 bases unmatched. Germline values: CDR1 MNHEY, CDR2 SVGAGI. The CDR3 length is 13 residues. The chain recombines TRBV6-5 with TRBJ1-5, with TRBD1 identical over 7 bases. Sequencing was carried out using peripheral blood. This receptor was identified in a man older than 75 with acute or convalescent COVID-19. CDR3 loop: CASRTTGDQPQHF. The DNA of the CDR3 is TGTGCCAGCAGGACAACAGGGGATCAGCCCCAGCATTTT.